One T cell receptor beta chain is described in this entry. Its target is not known. This entry is derived from a study of shared clonotypes between healthy human individuals. In the naive CD8 group, cells lacked CD45RO and were positively selected for CCR7, so terminally differentiated effector memory CD45RA+ cells were left out. Sequencing was performed with immunoSEQ multiplex PCR; in TCRdb, only in-frame clones are kept and a portion is missing. The sample has about 680,000 clones, 92% seen once. Trimming at V came to 5 bases and at J to 6 bases, leaving 6 bases not matched to a gene. CDR3 length: 14 residues. Per germline, CDR1 MNHEY and CDR2 SMNVEV (reference sequence). Broader study findings: Naive CD4 clonotypes were shared across several donors at about 5%. There were few donors, and this limited the genetic and exposure-history diversity represented.

The TCR originated in a man between 25 and 39 years old in good health. V gene TRBV27 combines with J gene TRBJ2-1, with 8 bases that match TRBD1. The sample consisted of naive CD8+ T cells sorted from blood. CDR3 loop: CASSHRTGINEQFF. The CDR3 nucleotides read TGTGCCAGCAGTCACCGGACAGGGATCAATGAGCAGTTCTTC.